This T cell receptor beta chain was observed in a study of cytomegalovirus exposure and HLA in healthy donors (dated by TCRdb to 2016 to 2017). Regarding the research as a whole: In an earlier analysis of under 600 of the donors, 250 to 350 Gb of sequence data and 95 million to 130 million unique TCR beta sequences from 150 million to 200 million T cells were reported. An early release that covered fewer than 750 HLA-typed donors contained around 300 gigabases of sequencing data and about 93 million unique TCR sequences. A later analysis re-analyzed previously published TCR beta repertoires from 500 to 700 donors and added high-resolution HLA genotyping to study TCR occurrence patterns. To predict cytomegalovirus infection status, the study combined high-throughput TCR immunosequencing, statistical association of individual TCRs with disease status, and machine learning. The aim of the study was to test whether cataloging public T cell receptors could identify signatures of past pathogen exposure. The number of donors typed differed by locus, with about 629-640 for A, B, C, DRB1 and DQB1, roughly 520 for DQA1, over 600 for DPA1, and 450 to 480 for DPB1. Rather than using new phenotypic data, the later analysis identified candidate immune exposures from TCR beta sequences and from how often those sequences occurred across donors. Among some 410 genotyped donors of the cohort, an average of 235,054 unique TCR beta nucleotide sequences were sequenced per donor, roughly 20% of them non-productive. Of the 300 to 500 genotyped donors, over 80% were placed in the genetic ancestry cluster associated with self-reported Caucasian donors. In a later genetic analysis, genome-wide SNP genotypes for about 55% of the 666 donors were used, and that subset was treated as a discovery cohort. Besides the first cohort of 666 subjects, a separate validation cohort made up of 120 different subjects was used. Donor age, sex, ethnicity and CMV serostatus were compiled together with the repertoire data. An earlier analysis of roughly 600 of the donors used high-throughput TCR beta sequencing to judge whether each TCR beta V gene segment behaved as functional or pseudogenic. Every discovery cohort repertoire had been produced on one sequencing platform. The T cell repertoires of roughly 660 subjects were profiled by immunosequencing and related to cytomegalovirus serostatus. A handful of DR-DQ haplotypes were handled as single units for association and clustering because linkage in the cohort was strong. Both class I and class II loci were covered by HLA typing, at four-digit resolution.

Based on the germline V gene (reference sequence), the CDR1 and CDR2 sequences are MNHEY and SMNVEV. Inclusive of the bounding cysteine and phenylalanine, the CDR3 is 14 residues long. The entry retains the CDR3 DNA only, 42 bases that are in frame from base 1. The trim is 0 bases for V and 5 bases for J, with a gap of 10 bases between the germline ends. Libraries came from the immunoSEQ multiplex PCR assay. For the multiplex PCR, a mixture combining 60 forward primers for TCR Vbeta segments and 13 reverse primers for TCR Jbeta segments was used. Amplification of the CDR3 region of rearranged TCR beta genes was performed with a multiplex PCR assay on genomic DNA. Amplified TCR beta libraries were sequenced as 87-base-pair reads on the Illumina HiSeq System. Under the source paper's analysis protocol: A later analysis counted about 82 million unique TCR beta chains across the 550 to 700 repertoires, and some 12 million of these chains were shared by at least two donors. To remove PCR and sequencing errors, raw reads were error-corrected and collapsed into unique sequences using a nearest-neighbor algorithm that merged closely related sequences. V, D and J gene segments were assigned by aligning CDR3 sequences to IMGT reference sequences. For a sequence to be retained, a match of at least six nucleotides to both a V gene segment and a J gene segment was required. Rearrangements were called productive when the CDR3 lacked stop codons and stayed in frame with V and J; all others were non-productive. CDR3 was defined according to IMGT convention as the region running from the second conserved V-encoded cysteine to the conserved J-encoded phenylalanine. The earlier analysis of a few hundred of the donors excluded any sequence lacking an unambiguous match to a single V gene segment. In an earlier analysis of some 590 of the donors, a V segment was called functional when productive rearrangements were above 56.7%, and segregating when the standard deviation between donors exceeded 5%. A statistical classification framework was built for diagnosing cytomegalovirus status from the catalog of TCR beta chain sequences. In a later analysis, TCR nucleotide sequences were compared against IMGT/GENE-DB human TR gene sequences so that V and J genes could be assigned. Using the TCRdist pipeline, a later analysis assigned CDR3 sequences along with most-parsimonious VDJ recombination scenarios. In a later analysis, each TCR beta chain was defined by its CDR3 amino acid sequence together with its V-gene family, and reads lacking a unique V-gene family were excluded. As a way to deal with suspected cross-contamination and a sequencing artifact, a later analysis dropped 500 to 700 nucleotide sequences that were highly shared and had low generation probability. A later analysis calculated a clonal expansion index for each public chain from normalized within-repertoire ranks of inferred template counts. In a later analysis, generation probabilities were computed using a VDJ recombination model fitted to out-of-frame rearrangements, and the results were checked against IGoR. In a later analysis, TCR-TCR, TCR-HLA and TCR-CMV co-occurrence was scored with hypergeometric tests, and a repertoire-size bias correction was applied to TCR pairs. False discovery rates were estimated in a later analysis by permuting HLA or CMV assignments 20 times. In a later analysis, co-occurring TCRs were grouped using DBSCAN, and TCRdist sequence similarity was added for clustering within HLA-allele-positive subsets. Repertoires with fewer than 30,000 or more than 120,000 public chains, plus five repertoires with anomalous nucleotide sharing, were excluded from co-occurrence clustering. In its TCRdb copy, this immuneACCESS table keeps in-frame sequences only and misses some clones. Where compared with another copy, unresolved V genes explain less than half of these, and the others have no known cause. V and J calls and clone size are copied from that table; D and trimming were computed from the DNA. Present in this sample are about 200,000 clones, 70% to 90% of which were seen just once. The ten largest clones add up to 2.9% of the sample.

The cohort consisted of approximately 670 healthy bone marrow donors. At the time of sampling, every cohort member was nominally healthy, though immune exposures that went unrecorded were likely present. The donor was CMV seronegative and was included in the group of hundreds of seronegative cohort members. A peripheral blood sample was collected from each donor, and TCR beta sequencing was performed on peripheral blood mononuclear cells. The Qiagen DNeasy Blood Extraction Kit was used to extract genomic DNA from the blood cell samples. This clone occurred once. Its cognate antigen has yet to be identified. No base qualities exist here, and no much larger clone lies one base off it. Here is what the overall study found, with its caveats: Correlated functional status among segregating V segments might be attributable to linkage disequilibrium, but an unknown experimental factor could not be ruled out. Some IMGT-functional V segments, including TRBV6-2 and TRBV6-3, could not be told apart with the 87-base-pair reads, so those segments were excluded. Presence/absence analyses assumed roughly uniform sequencing depth across donors, an assumption that may not hold. CMV serostatus was the only immune exposure information available for the cohort. The study gave a list of 150 to 200 TCR beta chains associated with cytomegalovirus. In an earlier analysis of about 550 of the donors, most TCR beta V segments were observed in productive rearrangements about 87% or about 30% of the time, broadly matching IMGT annotations. The classifier was reported to diagnose cytomegalovirus status with high specificity and sensitivity in both the original cohort and the validation cohort. An association between a missense DCLRE1C variant and V-gene and J-gene trimming of TCR beta chains was found in a later genetic analysis and replicated in an independent cohort. A further reported finding was that TCR beta sequences accurately predicted the HLA-A and HLA-B alleles for most subjects in the first cohort. In a later analysis, most CMV-associated TCR beta chains were found to appear HLA-restricted, with HLA associations seemingly driven largely by CMV exposure. A group of highly shared sequence variants was considered likely to be a technical artifact of the sequencing pipeline. In a later analysis, TCR association rates were found to vary across HLA loci, with the most associated TCRs seen for DRB1 alleles and the fewest for HLA-C alleles. At a false discovery rate of 0.05, a later analysis linked fewer than 20,000 TCR beta sequences to specific HLA alleles. A later genetic analysis reported fewer N-insertions in productive TCRs among donors in an Asian-associated ancestry cluster than the approximately 700-donor mean. Strong co-occurrence of HLA alleles, especially DR and DQ, made assigning TCR associations to individual alleles difficult. Several of the top co-occurrence clusters appeared to be linked to parvovirus B19, influenza, CMV and Epstein-Barr virus, according to a later analysis. In this cohort, only TCR beta chains were sequenced, and detectable features were limited by the absence of alpha or paired-chain data. About 15 rarely observed V segments, including chromosome 9 orphons, were excluded from the earlier analysis of some 590 of the donors because counts were too low. Compared with equally common non-associated chains, HLA-associated TCR beta chains in a later analysis were more clonally expanded and had lower generation probabilities. Most TCR sequences were seen in very few donors, while some public TCRs were found in many individuals. HLA typing was unavailable for some donors at each locus, so association tests used only the typed subset. The authors suggested that the approach could potentially be extended to other disease states and immunological phenotypes. In vitro tests confirmed that a few of the cytomegalovirus-associated TCR beta chains recognize cytomegalovirus antigens.

Sequencing was done on a sample of PBMCs. This TCR was recovered from a young man in good health and CMV-seronegative. Here the chain combines TRBV27 and TRBJ1-1; TRBD1 is perhaps the D gene, given 5 matching bases. Here is the DNA: TGTGCCAGCAGTTTATCTTGGGGCTCGACTGAAGCTTTCTTT. Its amino acids are CASSLSWGSTEAFF.